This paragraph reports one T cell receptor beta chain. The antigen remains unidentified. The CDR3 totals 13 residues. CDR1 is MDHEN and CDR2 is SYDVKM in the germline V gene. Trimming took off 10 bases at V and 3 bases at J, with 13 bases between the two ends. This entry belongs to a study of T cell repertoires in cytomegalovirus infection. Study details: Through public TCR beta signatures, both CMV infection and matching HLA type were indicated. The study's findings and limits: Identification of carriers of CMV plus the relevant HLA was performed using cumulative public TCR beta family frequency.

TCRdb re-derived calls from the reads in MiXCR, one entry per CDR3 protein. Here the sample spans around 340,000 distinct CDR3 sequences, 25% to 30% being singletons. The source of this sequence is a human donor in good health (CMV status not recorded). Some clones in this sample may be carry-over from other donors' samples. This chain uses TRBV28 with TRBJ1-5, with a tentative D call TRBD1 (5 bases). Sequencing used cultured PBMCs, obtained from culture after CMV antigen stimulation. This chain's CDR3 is CATGGNSNQPQHF. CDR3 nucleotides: TGTGCCACCGGGGGGAACTCCAATCAGCCCCAGCATTTT.